Each of the 27 T cell receptor beta chains below was sequenced from the same sample in a study of OX40 agonist ivuxolimab in advanced cancers. Produced via immunoSEQ multiplex PCR; TCRdb's table is partial and in-frame only. The data contain approximately 77,000 clones, 90% to 95% of them singletons. The sample consisted of CD4+ or CD8+ T cells sorted from blood, taken in a trial of the OX40 agonist ivuxolimab. These receptors were collected from an adult with an advanced solid tumor such as melanoma, head and neck, liver or kidney cancer.

CDR3 nucleotide sequence: TGCGCCAGCAGCTTGGCAGACAGGGGATACTACGAGCAGTACTTC. This gives the protein CASSLADRGYYEQYF. The chain links TRBV5-1 to TRBJ2-7, with TRBD1 matching 8 bases. CDR3 length equals 15 residues. Germline assignment: CDR1 SGHRS and CDR2 YFSETQ. Trimming at V came to 0 bases and at J to 3 bases, leaving 5 bases not matched to a gene. Using reference TRBV5-1 and TRBJ2-7 for the parts outside the CDR3, the full variable domain is KAGVTQTPRYLIKTRGQQVTLSCSPISGHRSVSWYQQTPGQGLQFLFEYFSETQRNKGNFPGRFSGRQFSNSRSEMNVSTLELGDSALYLCASSLADRGYYEQYFGPGTRLTVT.

The chain combines TRBV5-1 with TRBJ1-1; 9 bases agree with TRBD1. Trimming took 9 bases from V and 1 from J; bases not matched to a gene: 4. CDR1 and CDR2 (germline): SGHRS, YFSETQ. The CDR3 has 13 residues. The CDR3 is CATATGGNTEAFF. The CDR3 DNA is TGCGCCACTGCGACAGGGGGGAACACTGAAGCTTTCTTT.

The chain carries TRBV7-2 and TRBJ1-2; D is unresolved. There are 12 residues in the CDR3. Deletions cut 1 base from V and 6 bases from J, with 6 bases between. Germline CDR1 and CDR2: SGHTA and FQGNSA. The CDR3 nucleotides are TGTGCCAGCAGCTTAGTCGCAAATGGCTACACCTTC. As protein: CASSLVANGYTF.

This chain links TRBV11-2 with TRBJ2-7; no firm D call. Looked up from germline, CDR1 is SGHAT and CDR2 is FQNNGV. Trimming removed 0 bases from V and 6 bases from J, with 6 bases in between. This CDR3 has 12 residues. This CDR3 reads CASSLDWGEQYF. The DNA for the CDR3 is TGTGCCAGCAGCTTAGACTGGGGCGAGCAGTACTTC.

V usage is TRBV5-1 and J usage is TRBJ1-4; maybe TRBD1 (5 bases). Germline V gene lookup returns CDR1 SGHRS and CDR2 YFSETQ. The CDR3 sequence is 14 residues long. Trimming pared 0 bases from V and 8 bases from J, leaving 11 bases between. Here the CDR3 reads CASSLGGAFEKLFF. CDR3 in DNA: TGCGCCAGCAGCTTGGGGGGCGCGTTCGAAAAACTGTTTTTT.

V usage is TRBV10-1 and J usage is TRBJ2-7; 8 bases align to TRBD1. The CDR3 extends over 15 amino acids. With V trimmed by 2 bases and J by 7 bases, 10 bases remained unmatched. The germline V gene encodes CDR1 WNHNN and CDR2 SYGVQD (reference sequence). Here the CDR3 DNA reads TGCGCCAGCAGTGAGGACGGCAGGGGGCGTCAGGAGCAGTACTTC. Amino acids: CASSEDGRGRQEQYF.

The rearrangement joins TRBV5-1 to TRBJ1-5; no clear D gene. Trimming pared 0 bases from V and 0 bases from J, leaving 7 bases between. Germline CDR1 SGHRS, CDR2 YFSETQ. CDR3 length: 15 residues. CDR3 residues: CASSLAGVSNQPQHF. DNA of the CDR3: TGCGCCAGCAGCTTGGCTGGGGTTAGCAATCAGCCCCAGCATTTT.

V is TRBV18 and J is TRBJ1-1; D gene uncertain. This CDR3 has 15 residues. The germline CDR1 and CDR2 sequences are KGHSH and LQKENI. Trimming shortened V by 3 bases and J by 2 bases, and 13 bases separated the two germline ends. CDR3 sequence: CASSPRFGGNTEAFF. The DNA of the CDR3 is TGTGCCAGCTCACCCCGATTCGGCGGAAACACTGAAGCTTTCTTT.

The chain couples TRBV10-2 to TRBJ2-7, with a possible D match to TRBD2 (5 bases). The V gene lost 5 bases and the J gene lost 3 bases, with 14 bases spanning the gap. CDR1 is WSHSY, CDR2 SAAADI, per germline. CDR3 length: 14 amino acids. The CDR3 reads CASSRSSWGYEQYF. The CDR3 DNA is TGCGCCAGCAGTAGGTCTAGCTGGGGCTACGAGCAGTACTTC.

The chain combines TRBV19 with TRBJ2-7; possibly TRBD1 for D (5 bases). CDR1 is LNHDA and CDR2 is SQIVND in the germline V gene (reference sequence). The CDR3 is 15 amino acids. The V and J ends lost 3 bases and 2 bases respectively, with 14 bases between them. The DNA for the CDR3 is TGTGCCAGTAGTATCATGGCAGGCAGGGCCTACGAGCAGTACTTC. It translates to CASSIMAGRAYEQYF. The full variable domain, its missing parts supplied by reference TRBV19 and TRBJ2-7, is DGGITQSPKYLFRKEGQNVTLSCEQNLNHDAMYWYRQDPGQGLRLIYYSQIVNDFQKGDIAEGYSVSREKKESFPLTVTSAQKNPTAFYLCASSIMAGRAYEQYFGPGTRLTVT.

The rearrangement joins TRBV2 to TRBJ2-3, with a weak D call TRBD2 (6 bases). The V gene's germline CDR1 is SNHLY and CDR2 FYNNEI. Trimming left V 7 bases short and J 1 base short, with 12 bases between. CDR3 length: 14 residues. In nucleotides, the CDR3 is TGTGCCAGCAAACAGTCGGGAGGCACAGATACGCAGTATTTT. As protein: CASKQSGGTDTQYF. Looking up the rest from reference TRBV2 and TRBJ2-3 gives the full variable domain: EPEVTQTPSHQVTQMGQEVILRCVPISNHLYFYWYRQILGQKVEFLVSFYNNEISEKSEIFDDQFSVERPDGSNFTLKIRSTKLEDSAMYFCASKQSGGTDTQYFGPGTRLTVL.

The CDR3 DNA reads as TGTGCCAGCAGCTCCCGGATAGTTGGGACAGATACGCAGTATTTT. This translates into CASSSRIVGTDTQYF. V is TRBV7-2 and J is TRBJ2-3, with D unresolved. This CDR3 comprises 15 residues. CDR1 and CDR2 (germline): SGHTA, FQGNSA. The ends were cut back, 4 bases at V and 3 bases at J, with 14 bases in the middle. Variable domain in full (rest from reference TRBV7-2 and TRBJ2-3): GAGVSQSPSNKVTEKGKDVELRCDPISGHTALYWYRQSLGQGLEFLIYFQGNSAPDKSGLPSDRFSAERTGGSVSTLTIQRTQQEDSAVYLCASSSRIVGTDTQYFGPGTRLTVL.

The CDR3 DNA reads as TGTGCCAGTAGTATTGCAGGATCTGCCGTCTACGAGCAGTACTTC. Amino acid sequence: CASSIAGSAVYEQYF. The chain is built from TRBV19 and TRBJ2-7; D remains unclear. The length of the CDR3 is 15 residues. Trimming removed 3 bases at V and 3 bases at J, with 15 bases between. CDR1 LNHDA and CDR2 SQIVND come from the germline V gene (reference sequence).

This chain connects TRBV2 to TRBJ1-6; D is perhaps TRBD1 (6 bases). The V end was cut by 9 bases, the J end by 7 bases, with 16 bases between. The CDR3 sequence is 14 residues long. Germline lookup yields CDR1 SNHLY and CDR2 FYNNEI. The CDR3 spells CASRPGHQNSPLHF. The CDR3 coding sequence is TGTGCCAGTAGACCGGGACACCAAAATTCACCCCTCCACTTT.

V usage is TRBV7-2 and J usage is TRBJ1-2; unclear D gene. Between the trimmed V and J ends, which lost 1 base and 4 bases, there was a span of 4 bases. The CDR3 sequence is 12 residues long. Germline V lookup: CDR1 SGHTA, CDR2 FQGNSA. This CDR3 is CASSLDGYGYTF. The CDR3 DNA is TGTGCCAGCAGCTTAGACGGCTATGGCTACACCTTC.

The DNA for the CDR3 is TGTGCCAGCAGCCTTACTAGCGGGAGGGCGGAGACCCAGTACTTC. Protein sequence: CASSLTSGRAETQYF. The genes are TRBV5-6 and TRBJ2-5; the match to TRBD2 covers 13 bases. CDR3 size: 15 residues. J was trimmed by 5 bases and V by 4 bases; bases with no gene match: 5. Germline-derived CDR1 and CDR2 are SGHDT and YYEEEE.

The V gene is TRBV19, the J gene TRBJ1-5; D is possibly TRBD1 (6 bases). CDR3 length: 12 residues. Germline CDR1 LNHDA, CDR2 SQIVND (reference sequence). V was cut by 9 bases and J by 3 bases, with 9 bases left in between. The DNA of the CDR3 is TGTGCCAGCCAGGGGCCCAATCAGCCCCAGCATTTT. This translates into CASQGPNQPQHF.

The chain links TRBV27 to TRBJ1-6; unclear D gene. The CDR3 is 14 residues long. Between the trimmed V and J ends, which lost 3 bases and 10 bases, there was a span of 13 bases. Germline CDR1 MNHEY, CDR2 SMNVEV (reference sequence). CDR3 loop: CASSLLREGSPLHF. The CDR3 DNA sequence: TGTGCCAGCAGTTTGTTGAGGGAAGGGTCACCCCTCCACTTT.

The chain links TRBV11-2 to TRBJ1-1; 10 nucleotides agree with TRBD1. V lost 5 bases to trimming and J lost 5 bases; unmatched junction nucleotides: 8. Germline V gene sequence: CDR1 SGHAT, CDR2 FQNNGV. The CDR3 totals 15 residues. The CDR3 region is CASSERQGARTEAFF. The CDR3 DNA reads as TGTGCCAGCAGCGAAAGACAGGGGGCGAGGACTGAAGCTTTCTTT.

The chain is built from TRBV5-5 and TRBJ2-7; 9 nucleotides line up with TRBD1. CDR1 SGHKS and CDR2 YYEKEE come from the germline V gene (reference sequence). V lost 4 bases and J lost 4; bases outside the gene matches: 15. The CDR3 runs 17 residues. In nucleotides, the CDR3 is TGTGCCAGCAGCCGATCCACTGGGGGACAGGGCTTTTACGAGCAGTACTTC. As protein: CASSRSTGGQGFYEQYF.

The rearrangement joins TRBV4-1 to TRBJ2-1; 7 nucleotides agree with TRBD1. The CDR3 runs to 15 residues. CDR1 and CDR2 from the germline V gene are MGHRA and YSYEKL. J gave up 8 bases and V 6 bases, and 13 bases lay outside the gene matches. CDR3: CASRRDRATGDEQFF. The CDR3 nucleotides read TGCGCCAGCAGGCGAGACAGGGCAACCGGGGATGAGCAGTTCTTC.

This chain uses TRBV2 with TRBJ1-6; 9 nucleotides agree with TRBD1. There are 16 residues in the CDR3. CDR1 and CDR2 from the germline V gene are SNHLY and FYNNEI. Trimming took 5 bases from V and 7 from J; bases not matched to a gene: 9. The CDR3 DNA follows: TGTGCCAGCAGTCTACAGGGGGCGCTTGGAAATTCACCCCTCCACTTT. Its translation is CASSLQGALGNSPLHF.

The chain employs TRBV5-1 and TRBJ2-3; the match to TRBD1 covers 8 bases. Trimming cost V 4 bases and J 6 bases; bases outside gene matches: 13. The germline gives CDR1 SGHRS, CDR2 YFSETQ. This CDR3 contains 16 residues. This chain's CDR3 is CASSLGTGGVTDTQYF. The CDR3 nucleotides read TGCGCCAGCAGCCTGGGGACAGGAGGGGTTACGGATACGCAGTATTTT.

The CDR3 DNA sequence: TGTGCCAGCAGTTTATCCCCCGCCCGGGGGGCGGCAGAAAAACTGTTTTTT. Its translation: CASSLSPARGAAEKLFF. V and J are TRBV28 and TRBJ1-4; the D gene is possibly TRBD1 (6 bases). Trimming left V 1 base short and J 8 bases short, with 20 bases between. CDR1 is MDHEN, CDR2 SYDVKM, per germline. The CDR3 is 17 amino acids.

The chain employs TRBV7-3 and TRBJ2-7, with TRBD1 as a possible D gene (5 bases). The CDR3 is 13 amino acids. Germline lookup yields CDR1 SGHTA and CDR2 FQGTGA. The V end lost 5 bases, the J end lost 3 bases, and 11 bases lay between the germline ends. The CDR3 coding sequence is TGTGCCAGCAGCCGTCATCAGGGCTACGAGCAGTACTTC. This sequence encodes CASSRHQGYEQYF.

V gene TRBV10-3 combines with J gene TRBJ2-7; 7 bases fit TRBD2. Per germline, CDR1 ENHRY and CDR2 SYGVKD. The CDR3 consists of 14 residues. V shed 8 bases and J 0 bases; nucleotides not matched to a gene: 7. CDR3: CAIGTSAFSYEQYF. The CDR3 DNA follows: TGTGCCATCGGAACTAGCGCTTTCTCCTACGAGCAGTACTTC.

The genes are TRBV15 and TRBJ1-5; TRBD1 might be the D (6 bases). Germline V gene data show CDR1 as LNHNV and CDR2 as YYDKDF (reference sequence). There are 14 residues in the CDR3. V was clipped by 2 bases and J by 4 bases, with 9 bases between them. CDR3 sequence reads: CATSRYRANQPQHF. The CDR3, as DNA: TGTGCCACCAGCAGATACAGGGCAAATCAGCCCCAGCATTTT.